The clone carrying this T cell receptor beta chain came up a few times. This CDR3 spans 13 amino acids. Germline CDR1 MDHEN, CDR2 SYDVKM. Trimming shortened V by 3 bases and J by 5 bases, and 8 bases separated the two germline ends. TCRdb re-analysed the PCR reads in MiXCR, keeping a single row per CDR3 protein. Of about 320,000 distinct CDR3 sequences detected, about a fifth appear once; the ten largest clones hold about 0.81%. This entry belongs to a study of molecular identifiers for immune sequencing clone quantification. The sequencing sample was made of naive CD8+ T cells from blood, with Jurkat cell RNA spiked in. Subset defined: FACS-sorted CD8+CD4-CCR7+CD45RA+ naive T cells. This receptor was identified in a human donor in good health. Some libraries in this study had Jurkat cell RNA spiked in. The chain uses TRBV28 and TRBJ1-5; the D is unclear. The CDR3 sequence is CASSLAGYQPQHF. The CDR3 bases are TGTGCCAGCAGTTTGGCAGGATATCAGCCCCAGCATTTT.